Listed below are T cell receptor beta chains from one sample, sequenced in a study of blood T cell repertoires in COVID-19. Sequencing used immunoSEQ multiplex PCR; TCRdb keeps in-frame clones, though not all of them. Counted here are around 320,000 clones, 87% occurring once; the ten biggest clones make up roughly 2.3%. The sequencing input was peripheral blood. The receptors derive from a man aged 18 to 35 with active or convalescent COVID-19. CDR3s include the opening cysteine and the closing phenylalanine or tryptophan. D genes are given only for firm matches. Size tells how often a clone was seen (once, few, many) or the class of an expanded clone, and some rows leave it out.

clone size: NA; J gene: TRBJ1-1; D gene: NA; V gene: TRBV5-4; CDR3 protein: CASSLLPQSNTEAFF; CDR3 DNA: TGTGCCAGCAGCTTGCTGCCACAGTCGAACACTGAAGCTTTCTTT
clone size: NA; J gene: TRBJ1-5; D gene: NA; V gene: TRBV7-8; CDR3 protein: CASSLSGAYSNQPQHF; CDR3 DNA: TGTGCCAGCAGCTTATCAGGGGCTTATAGCAATCAGCCCCAGCATTTT
clone size: once; J gene: TRBJ2-7; D gene: TRBD2; V gene: TRBV15; CDR3 protein: CATRIERGRSYEQYF; CDR3 DNA: TGTGCCACCAGAATTGAGCGGGGGCGATCCTACGAGCAGTACTTC
clone size: NA; J gene: TRBJ1-2; D gene: NA; V gene: TRBV4-3; CDR3 protein: CASSQDLRGYTF; CDR3 DNA: TGCGCCAGCAGCCAAGATCTCCGGGGCTACACCTTC
clone size: once; J gene: TRBJ2-1; D gene: NA; V gene: TRBV7-2; CDR3 protein: CASSSDWGVDEQFF; CDR3 DNA: TGTGCCAGCAGCTCAGACTGGGGGGTCGATGAGCAGTTCTTC
clone size: NA; J gene: TRBJ2-7; D gene: NA; V gene: TRBV9; CDR3 protein: CASSVSGNPSYEQYF; CDR3 DNA: TGTGCCAGCAGCGTATCAGGGAACCCCTCCTACGAGCAGTACTTC
clone size: NA; J gene: TRBJ2-7; D gene: NA; V gene: TRBV15; CDR3 protein: CATSEPSSGTSYEQYF; CDR3 DNA: TGTGCCACCAGCGAACCGAGTAGCGGTACGTCCTACGAGCAGTACTTC
clone size: NA; J gene: TRBJ2-5; D gene: TRBD1; V gene: TRBV6-5; CDR3 protein: CASSRGQGETQYF; CDR3 DNA: TGTGCCAGCAGCCGGGGACAGGGGGAGACCCAGTACTTC
clone size: NA; J gene: TRBJ2-4; D gene: TRBD2; V gene: TRBV28; CDR3 protein: CASRSLAGNIQYF; CDR3 DNA: TGTGCCAGCAGGTCACTAGCGGGAAACATTCAGTACTTC
clone size: NA; J gene: TRBJ2-5; D gene: NA; V gene: TRBV24-1; CDR3 protein: CATSAGGIETQYF; CDR3 DNA: TGTGCCACCAGTGCGGGGGGCATCGAGACCCAGTACTTC
clone size: NA; J gene: TRBJ1-6; D gene: NA; V gene: TRBV28; CDR3 protein: CASSLLAQADGRSPLHF; CDR3 DNA: TGTGCCAGCAGTTTATTAGCGCAGGCAGATGGACGTTCACCCCTCCACTTT
clone size: NA; J gene: TRBJ2-7; D gene: TRBD2; V gene: TRBV2; CDR3 protein: CASSRTGTSGYEQYF; CDR3 DNA: TGTGCCAGCAGTCGCACCGGGACTAGCGGCTACGAGCAGTACTTC
clone size: NA; J gene: TRBJ2-5; D gene: NA; V gene: TRBV5-6; CDR3 protein: CASSLFHQETQYF; CDR3 DNA: TGTGCCAGCAGCTTGTTCCATCAAGAGACCCAGTACTTC
clone size: few; J gene: TRBJ1-1; D gene: NA; V gene: TRBV25-1; CDR3 protein: CASRPTVNTEAFF; CDR3 DNA: TGTGCCAGCAGACCTACAGTGAACACTGAAGCTTTCTTT
clone size: NA; J gene: TRBJ2-1; D gene: NA; V gene: TRBV6-6; CDR3 protein: CASSYPLAGNEQFF; CDR3 DNA: TGTGCCAGCAGTTACCCACTAGCAGGGAATGAGCAGTTCTTC
clone size: NA; J gene: TRBJ2-7; D gene: NA; V gene: TRBV7-2; CDR3 protein: CASSLEGGRPYEQYF; CDR3 DNA: TGTGCCAGCAGCTTAGAAGGGGGACGACCCTACGAGCAGTACTTC
clone size: NA; J gene: TRBJ1-6; D gene: TRBD1; V gene: TRBV9; CDR3 protein: CASSAAPGGNSPLHF; CDR3 DNA: TGTGCCAGCAGCGCCGCCCCAGGGGGTAATTCACCCCTCCACTTT
clone size: NA; J gene: TRBJ1-3; D gene: NA; V gene: TRBV15; CDR3 protein: CATSRGWGTRGNTIYF; CDR3 DNA: TGTGCCACCAGCAGAGGTTGGGGGACTCGTGGAAACACCATATATTTT
clone size: NA; J gene: TRBJ2-2; D gene: TRBD1; V gene: TRBV7-9; CDR3 protein: CASSPPDRGGTGELFF; CDR3 DNA: TGTGCCAGCAGCCCACCCGACAGGGGAGGTACCGGGGAGCTGTTTTTT
clone size: NA; J gene: TRBJ1-3; D gene: NA; V gene: TRBV2; CDR3 protein: CASSEAARSGNTIYF; CDR3 DNA: TGTGCCAGCAGTGAAGCCGCCAGGTCTGGAAACACCATATATTTT
clone size: once; J gene: TRBJ1-4; D gene: NA; V gene: TRBV27; CDR3 protein: CASRKDRGISNEKLFF; CDR3 DNA: TGTGCCAGCAGGAAAGACCGCGGGATTTCGAATGAAAAACTGTTTTTT
clone size: NA; J gene: TRBJ2-7; D gene: TRBD2; V gene: TRBV5-4; CDR3 protein: CASSSGLAGTGPYEQYF; CDR3 DNA: TGTGCCAGCAGCTCGGGACTAGCGGGAACCGGACCCTATGAGCAGTACTTC
clone size: NA; J gene: TRBJ2-7; D gene: TRBD2; V gene: TRBV27; CDR3 protein: CASSLGRAPYEQYF; CDR3 DNA: TGTGCCAGCAGTTTAGGGAGGGCACCCTACGAGCAGTACTTC
clone size: NA; J gene: TRBJ1-2; D gene: TRBD1; V gene: TRBV6-5; CDR3 protein: CASSYSGQGYGYTF; CDR3 DNA: TGTGCCAGCAGTTACTCCGGACAGGGCTATGGCTACACCTTC
clone size: NA; J gene: TRBJ2-5; D gene: NA; V gene: TRBV7-2; CDR3 protein: CASSLAGARETQYF; CDR3 DNA: TGTGCCAGCAGCTTAGCGGGGGCCCGGGAGACCCAGTACTTC
clone size: NA; J gene: TRBJ1-1; D gene: NA; V gene: TRBV25-1; CDR3 protein: CASSESPSPSEAFF; CDR3 DNA: TGTGCCAGCAGTGAATCCCCCTCCCCCTCTGAAGCTTTCTTT
clone size: once; J gene: TRBJ2-5; D gene: NA; V gene: TRBV18; CDR3 protein: CASSPLRGETQYF; CDR3 DNA: TGTGCCAGCTCACCGTTAAGGGGCGAGACCCAGTACTTC
clone size: NA; J gene: TRBJ2-7; D gene: TRBD2; V gene: TRBV6-5; CDR3 protein: CASSYGRATDEQYF; CDR3 DNA: TGTGCCAGCAGTTACGGGAGGGCCACCGACGAGCAGTACTTC
clone size: NA; J gene: TRBJ2-5; D gene: TRBD2; V gene: TRBV7-3; CDR3 protein: CASSSRTSGIETQYF; CDR3 DNA: TGTGCCAGCAGCTCCCGGACTAGCGGGATTGAGACCCAGTACTTC
clone size: NA; J gene: TRBJ2-5; D gene: TRBD2; V gene: TRBV5-1; CDR3 protein: CASSLLASGGETQYF; CDR3 DNA: TGCGCCAGCAGCTTACTAGCGTCGGGCGGAGAGACCCAGTACTTC
clone size: NA; J gene: TRBJ2-1; D gene: TRBD1; V gene: TRBV6-5; CDR3 protein: CASSYSGGAGREQFF; CDR3 DNA: TGTGCCAGCAGTTATTCAGGGGGCGCGGGTCGTGAGCAGTTCTTC
clone size: few; J gene: TRBJ2-1; D gene: TRBD1; V gene: TRBV11-3; CDR3 protein: CASSPGTAVSSYNEQFF; CDR3 DNA: TGTGCCAGCAGCCCCGGGACAGCCGTCAGCTCCTACAATGAGCAGTTCTTC
clone size: NA; J gene: TRBJ2-3; D gene: TRBD2; V gene: TRBV2; CDR3 protein: CASTILADTRTDTQYF; CDR3 DNA: TGTGCCAGCACCATTCTAGCGGATACCCGAACAGATACGCAGTATTTT
clone size: NA; J gene: TRBJ1-1; D gene: NA; V gene: TRBV5-1; CDR3 protein: CASRDSLNTEAFF; CDR3 DNA: TGCGCCAGCAGAGACAGTCTGAACACTGAAGCTTTCTTT
clone size: NA; J gene: TRBJ2-5; D gene: TRBD1; V gene: TRBV2; CDR3 protein: CASTDREVETQYF; CDR3 DNA: TGTGCCAGCACCGACAGGGAAGTAGAGACCCAGTACTTC
clone size: NA; J gene: TRBJ2-7; D gene: TRBD1; V gene: TRBV2; CDR3 protein: CASRATGTEQYF; CDR3 DNA: TGTGCCAGCAGGGCGACAGGGACGGAGCAGTACTTC
clone size: NA; J gene: TRBJ1-5; D gene: NA; V gene: TRBV27; CDR3 protein: CASSLSGVYSNQPQHF; CDR3 DNA: TGTGCCAGCAGTTTATCGGGAGTGTATAGCAATCAGCCCCAGCATTTT
clone size: NA; J gene: TRBJ2-7; D gene: NA; V gene: TRBV28; CDR3 protein: CASRKPTDRPHEQYF; CDR3 DNA: TGTGCCAGCAGAAAACCGACCGACAGGCCCCACGAGCAGTACTTC
clone size: NA; J gene: TRBJ1-2; D gene: TRBD1; V gene: TRBV19; CDR3 protein: CASSIRQGLRGYTF; CDR3 DNA: TGTGCCAGTAGTATCCGACAGGGTCTACGGGGCTACACCTTC
clone size: NA; J gene: TRBJ2-3; D gene: NA; V gene: TRBV2; CDR3 protein: CASRYSSVRTDTQYF; CDR3 DNA: TGTGCCAGCCGCTACTCTAGCGTACGCACAGATACGCAGTATTTT
clone size: NA; J gene: TRBJ1-1; D gene: TRBD1; V gene: TRBV6-6; CDR3 protein: CASSYPQGAEAFF; CDR3 DNA: TGTGCCAGCAGTTACCCACAGGGGGCTGAAGCTTTCTTT
clone size: NA; J gene: TRBJ2-3; D gene: TRBD1; V gene: TRBV7-8; CDR3 protein: CASSPDRGRVDTQYF; CDR3 DNA: TGTGCCAGCAGTCCGGACAGGGGAAGGGTAGATACGCAGTATTTT
clone size: once; J gene: TRBJ2-1; D gene: NA; V gene: TRBV27; CDR3 protein: CASSLLGDNEQFF; CDR3 DNA: TGTGCCAGCAGTTTATTAGGGGACAATGAGCAGTTCTTC
clone size: NA; J gene: TRBJ2-7; D gene: NA; V gene: TRBV11-2; CDR3 protein: CASSRGDFEQYF; CDR3 DNA: TGTGCCAGCAGCCGCGGGGACTTCGAGCAGTACTTC
clone size: NA; J gene: TRBJ2-2; D gene: TRBD1; V gene: TRBV6-6; CDR3 protein: CASSYLGQTNTGELFF; CDR3 DNA: TGTGCCAGCAGTTACCTGGGACAGACGAACACCGGGGAGCTGTTTTTT
clone size: NA; J gene: TRBJ1-5; D gene: NA; V gene: TRBV6-5; CDR3 protein: CASSYSVGAGQPQHF; CDR3 DNA: TGTGCCAGCAGTTACTCGGTGGGGGCGGGCCAGCCCCAGCATTTT
clone size: NA; J gene: TRBJ1-5; D gene: NA; V gene: TRBV3-1/TRBV3-2; CDR3 protein: CASTDPRSRDPLNQPQHF; CDR3 DNA: TGTGCCAGCACCGATCCCCGGAGCAGGGATCCTTTGAATCAGCCCCAGCATTTT
clone size: once; J gene: TRBJ1-4; D gene: TRBD1; V gene: TRBV5-8; CDR3 protein: CASSLLGGPNEKLFF; CDR3 DNA: TGTGCCAGCAGCTTGTTAGGGGGCCCTAATGAAAAACTGTTTTTT
clone size: NA; J gene: TRBJ2-2; D gene: NA; V gene: TRBV5-1; CDR3 protein: CASSSQDGELFF; CDR3 DNA: TGCGCCAGCAGCTCACAAGACGGGGAGCTGTTTTTT
clone size: NA; J gene: TRBJ2-7; D gene: NA; V gene: TRBV5-1; CDR3 protein: CASSSYRDRNYEQYF; CDR3 DNA: TGCGCCAGCAGCTCTTACCGAGACAGGAACTACGAGCAGTACTTC
clone size: NA; J gene: TRBJ1-2; D gene: NA; V gene: TRBV9; CDR3 protein: CASTTPGGGYGYTF; CDR3 DNA: TGTGCCAGCACAACTCCGGGGGGCGGGTATGGCTACACCTTC
clone size: NA; J gene: TRBJ2-3; D gene: NA; V gene: TRBV7-3; CDR3 protein: CASSSIGGSTDTQYF; CDR3 DNA: TGTGCCAGCAGCTCAATAGGGGGAAGCACAGATACGCAGTATTTT
clone size: NA; J gene: TRBJ1-1; D gene: NA; V gene: TRBV19; CDR3 protein: CASRMAENTEAFF; CDR3 DNA: TGTGCCAGTAGAATGGCAGAGAACACTGAAGCTTTCTTT
clone size: NA; J gene: TRBJ2-1; D gene: TRBD2; V gene: TRBV19; CDR3 protein: CASSIPASGLAGLEQFF; CDR3 DNA: TGTGCCAGTAGTATCCCAGCGTCGGGACTAGCGGGCCTTGAGCAGTTCTTC
clone size: NA; J gene: TRBJ2-1; D gene: NA; V gene: TRBV6-6; CDR3 protein: CASTQGGKNEQFF; CDR3 DNA: TGTGCCAGCACGCAAGGGGGTAAGAATGAGCAGTTCTTC
clone size: few; J gene: TRBJ2-7; D gene: TRBD2; V gene: TRBV5-1; CDR3 protein: CASRITGGRTSYEQYF; CDR3 DNA: TGCGCCAGCAGAATCACCGGCGGGAGGACCTCATACGAGCAGTACTTC
clone size: NA; J gene: TRBJ1-2; D gene: TRBD1; V gene: TRBV28; CDR3 protein: CASKKGPTGDYGYTF; CDR3 DNA: TGTGCCAGCAAAAAAGGCCCAACAGGGGACTATGGCTACACCTTC